This T cell receptor beta chain was documented in a study of T cells in Graves' hyperthyroidism and ophthalmopathy. Hyperthyroidism was newly diagnosed in patients aged 18 to 65 (duration under 2 months). Patients with uncontrolled infections, other autoimmune diseases, pregnancy or lactation were excluded. The CDR3 has 14 residues. Germline CDR1 is MNHEY and CDR2 is SVGAGI. Trimming took off 2 bases at V and 6 bases at J, with 10 bases between the two ends. Study-level results: The authors' 13 V-J model separated ophthalmopathy from stable hyperthyroidism. The model foresaw ophthalmopathy a median around 6 months prior to onset.

With regard to this clonotype: Its antigen is not known.

What was amplified from RNA transcripts were TCR beta CDR3 regions. HTBI primers drove first-round RT-PCR of the TCR CDR3. TCRdb analysed the multiplex PCR reads with MiXCR anew, one entry per CDR3 protein. Here the sample spans around 350,000 distinct CDR3 sequences, roughly a sixth being singletons. J is TRBJ2-2 and V is TRBV6-5; the D gene is possibly TRBD1 (6 bases). The sequencing sample was made of blood. The receptor's source is a woman in her twenties or thirties with Graves' hyperthyroidism that later progressed to Graves' ophthalmopathy. Here the CDR3 DNA reads TGTGCCAGCAGTTACGCAGGGGCATCCGGGGAGCTGTTTTTT. Its translation is CASSYAGASGELFF.